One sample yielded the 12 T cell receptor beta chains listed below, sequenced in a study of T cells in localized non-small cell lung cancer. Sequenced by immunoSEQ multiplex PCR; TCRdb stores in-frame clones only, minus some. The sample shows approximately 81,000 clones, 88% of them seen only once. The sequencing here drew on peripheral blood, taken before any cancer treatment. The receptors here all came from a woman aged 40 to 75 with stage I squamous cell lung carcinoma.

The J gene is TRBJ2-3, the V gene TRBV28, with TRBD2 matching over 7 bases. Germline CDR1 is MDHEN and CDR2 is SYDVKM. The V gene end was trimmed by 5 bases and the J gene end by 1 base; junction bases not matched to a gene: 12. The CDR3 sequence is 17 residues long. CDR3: CASSTPEGGGGTDTQYF. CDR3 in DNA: TGTGCCAGCAGTACCCCGGAGGGCGGGGGAGGCACAGATACGCAGTATTTT. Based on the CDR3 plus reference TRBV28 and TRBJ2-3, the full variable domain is DVKVTQSSRYLVKRTGEKVFLECVQDMDHENMFWYRQDPGLGLRLIYFSYDVKMKEKGDIPEGYSVSREKKERFSLILESASTNQTSMYLCASSTPEGGGGTDTQYFGPGTRLTVL.

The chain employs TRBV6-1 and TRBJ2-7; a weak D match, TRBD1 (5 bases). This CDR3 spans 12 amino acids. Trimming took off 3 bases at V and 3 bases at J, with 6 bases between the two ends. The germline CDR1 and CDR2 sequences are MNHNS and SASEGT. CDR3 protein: CASSEGHYEQYF. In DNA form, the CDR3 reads TGTGCCAGCAGTGAGGGGCACTACGAGCAGTACTTC.

CDR3 DNA sequence: TGTGCCAGCAGTTGGGCCTATGGCTACACCTTC. It translates to CASSWAYGYTF. V gene TRBV2 combines with J gene TRBJ1-2; unclear D gene. Trimming left V 5 bases short and J 4 bases short, with 5 bases between. The length of the CDR3 is 11 residues. Germline V gene sequence: CDR1 SNHLY, CDR2 FYNNEI.

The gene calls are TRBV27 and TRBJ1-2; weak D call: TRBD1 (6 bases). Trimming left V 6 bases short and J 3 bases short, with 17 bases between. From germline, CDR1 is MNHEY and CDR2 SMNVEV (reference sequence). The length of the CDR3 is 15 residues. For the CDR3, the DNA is TGTGCCAGCAGGAGGGGGGGGGACGGATACTATGGCTACACCTTC. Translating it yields CASRRGGDGYYGYTF.

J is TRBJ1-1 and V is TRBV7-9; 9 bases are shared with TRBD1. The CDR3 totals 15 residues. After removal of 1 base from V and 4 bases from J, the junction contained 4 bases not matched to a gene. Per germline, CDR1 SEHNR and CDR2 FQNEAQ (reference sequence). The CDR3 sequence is CASSLGGQGVTEAFF. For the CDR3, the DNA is TGTGCCAGCAGCTTAGGGGGACAGGGTGTCACTGAAGCTTTCTTT.

As DNA, the CDR3 is TGTGCCAGTGCCTGGGACAGGGGGACTGAAGCTTTCTTT. Translation: CASAWDRGTEAFF. This chain uses TRBV6-1 with TRBJ1-1, with TRBD1 matching 11 bases. This CDR3 contains 13 residues. J was trimmed by 5 bases and V by 9 bases; bases with no gene match: 5. The germline CDR1 and CDR2 sequences are MNHNS and SASEGT.

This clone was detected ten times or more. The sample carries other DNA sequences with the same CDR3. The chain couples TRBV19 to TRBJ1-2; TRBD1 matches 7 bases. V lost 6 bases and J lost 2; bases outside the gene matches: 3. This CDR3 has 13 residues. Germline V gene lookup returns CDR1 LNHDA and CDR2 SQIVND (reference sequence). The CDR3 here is CASSLDRNYGYTF. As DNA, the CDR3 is TGTGCCAGTAGCCTGGACAGGAACTATGGCTACACCTTC.

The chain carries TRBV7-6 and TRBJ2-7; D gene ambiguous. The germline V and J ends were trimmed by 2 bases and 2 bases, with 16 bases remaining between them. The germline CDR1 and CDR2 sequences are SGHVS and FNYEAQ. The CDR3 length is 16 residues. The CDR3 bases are TGTGCCAGCAGCTTATCATTGAGTATCATCCCCTACGAGCAGTACTTC. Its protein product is CASSLSLSIIPYEQYF.

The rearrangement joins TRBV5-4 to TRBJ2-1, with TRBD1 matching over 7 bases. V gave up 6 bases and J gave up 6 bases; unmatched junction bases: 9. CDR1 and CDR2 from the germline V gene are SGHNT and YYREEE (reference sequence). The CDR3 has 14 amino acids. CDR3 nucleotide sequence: TGTGCCAGCACCTCGGGACAGATGATCAATGAGCAGTTCTTC. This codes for CASTSGQMINEQFF.

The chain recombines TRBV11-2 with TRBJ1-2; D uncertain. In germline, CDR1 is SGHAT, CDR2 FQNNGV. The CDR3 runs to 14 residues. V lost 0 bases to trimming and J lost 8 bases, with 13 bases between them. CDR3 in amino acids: CASSLDPGLGGYTF. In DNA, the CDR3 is TGTGCCAGCAGCTTAGACCCTGGGCTGGGGGGCTACACCTTC.

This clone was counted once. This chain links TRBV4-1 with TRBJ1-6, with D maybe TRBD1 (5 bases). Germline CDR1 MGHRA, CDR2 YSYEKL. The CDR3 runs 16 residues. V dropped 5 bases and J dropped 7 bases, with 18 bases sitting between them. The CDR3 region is CASSISFSGTNSPLHF. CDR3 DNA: TGCGCCAGCAGCATCTCCTTTTCCGGGACCAATTCACCCCTCCACTTT.

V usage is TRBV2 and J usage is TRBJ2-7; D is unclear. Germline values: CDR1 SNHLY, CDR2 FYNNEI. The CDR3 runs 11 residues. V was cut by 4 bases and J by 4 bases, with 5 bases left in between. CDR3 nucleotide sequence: TGTGCCAGCAGTGGACCGTACGAGCAGTACTTC. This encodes CASSGPYEQYF.